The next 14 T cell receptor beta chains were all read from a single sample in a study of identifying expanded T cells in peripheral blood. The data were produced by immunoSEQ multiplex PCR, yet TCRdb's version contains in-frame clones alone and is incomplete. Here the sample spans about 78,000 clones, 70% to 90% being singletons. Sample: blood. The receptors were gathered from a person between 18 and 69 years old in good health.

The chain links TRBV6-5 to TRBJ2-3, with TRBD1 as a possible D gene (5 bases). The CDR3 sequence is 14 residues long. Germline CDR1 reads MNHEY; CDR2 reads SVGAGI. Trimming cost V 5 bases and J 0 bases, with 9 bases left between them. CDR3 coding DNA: TGTGCCAGCAGTCCTAGGGGCAGCACAGATACGCAGTATTTT. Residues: CASSPRGSTDTQYF.

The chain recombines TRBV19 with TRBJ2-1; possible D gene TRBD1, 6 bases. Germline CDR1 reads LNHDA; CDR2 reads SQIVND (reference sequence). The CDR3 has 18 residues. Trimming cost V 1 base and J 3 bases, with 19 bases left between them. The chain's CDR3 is CASSIAPGQPGDYNEQFF. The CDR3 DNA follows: TGTGCCAGTAGTATAGCCCCCGGACAGCCCGGGGACTACAATGAGCAGTTCTTC.

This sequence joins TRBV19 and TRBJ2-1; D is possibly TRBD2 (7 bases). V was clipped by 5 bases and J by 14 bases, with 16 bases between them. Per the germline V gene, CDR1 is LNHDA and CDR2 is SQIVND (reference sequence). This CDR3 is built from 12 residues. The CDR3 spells CASSESGGPKFF. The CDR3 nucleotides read TGTGCCAGTAGTGAATCGGGGGGCCCCAAGTTCTTC.

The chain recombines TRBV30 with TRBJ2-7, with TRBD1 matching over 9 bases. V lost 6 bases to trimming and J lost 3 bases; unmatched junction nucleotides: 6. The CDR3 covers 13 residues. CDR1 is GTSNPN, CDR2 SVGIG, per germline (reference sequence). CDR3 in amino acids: CACHGQGNYEQYF. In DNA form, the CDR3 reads TGTGCCTGCCATGGACAGGGGAACTACGAGCAGTACTTC.

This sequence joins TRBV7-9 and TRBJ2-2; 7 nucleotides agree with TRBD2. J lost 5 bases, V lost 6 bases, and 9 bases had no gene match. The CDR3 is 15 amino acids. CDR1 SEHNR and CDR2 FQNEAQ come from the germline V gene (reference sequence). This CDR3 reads CASRPGLDWTGELFF. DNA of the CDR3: TGTGCCAGCAGGCCCGGACTAGACTGGACCGGGGAGCTGTTTTTT.

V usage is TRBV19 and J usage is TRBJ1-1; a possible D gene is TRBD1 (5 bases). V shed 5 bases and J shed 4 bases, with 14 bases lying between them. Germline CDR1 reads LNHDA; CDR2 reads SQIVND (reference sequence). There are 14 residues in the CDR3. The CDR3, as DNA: TGTGCCAGTAGTTCGTTGGGGGGGGGCACTGAAGCTTTCTTT. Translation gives CASSSLGGGTEAFF.

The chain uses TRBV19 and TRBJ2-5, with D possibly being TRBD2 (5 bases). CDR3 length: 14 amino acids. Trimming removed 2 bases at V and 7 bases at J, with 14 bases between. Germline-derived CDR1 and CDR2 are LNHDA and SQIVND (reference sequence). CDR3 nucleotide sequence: TGTGCCAGTAGTATAAGAGGGAGTGGCGGGACCCAGTACTTC. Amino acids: CASSIRGSGGTQYF.

CDR3 DNA sequence: TGTGCCAGCTCACCGCAAGCTGGCTACAATGAGCAGTTCTTC. Translation: CASSPQAGYNEQFF. The chain couples TRBV18 to TRBJ2-1; D is unresolved. Germline lookup yields CDR1 KGHSH and CDR2 LQKENI. V dropped 3 bases and J dropped 3 bases, with 9 bases sitting between them. The CDR3 has 14 amino acids.

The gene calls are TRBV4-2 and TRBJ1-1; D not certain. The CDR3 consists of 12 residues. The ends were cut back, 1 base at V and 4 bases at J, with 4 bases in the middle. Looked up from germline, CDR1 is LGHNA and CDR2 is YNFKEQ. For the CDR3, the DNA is TGTGCCAGCAGCCAAGTGGGCACTGAAGCTTTCTTT. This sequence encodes CASSQVGTEAFF.

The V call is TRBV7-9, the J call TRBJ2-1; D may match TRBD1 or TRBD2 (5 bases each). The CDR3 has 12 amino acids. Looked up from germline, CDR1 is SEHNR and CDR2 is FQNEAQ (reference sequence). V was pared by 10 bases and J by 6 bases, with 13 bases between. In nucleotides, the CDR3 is TGTGCCACCGAGGGGCGCATCAATGAGCAGTTCTTC. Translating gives CATEGRINEQFF.

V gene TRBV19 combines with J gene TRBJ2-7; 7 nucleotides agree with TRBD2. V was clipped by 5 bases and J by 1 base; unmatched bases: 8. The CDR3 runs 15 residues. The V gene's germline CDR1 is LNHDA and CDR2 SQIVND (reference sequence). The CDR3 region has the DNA TGTGCCAGTAGTGCCAGCGGGGCCATTTCCTACGAGCAGTACTTC. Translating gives CASSASGAISYEQYF.

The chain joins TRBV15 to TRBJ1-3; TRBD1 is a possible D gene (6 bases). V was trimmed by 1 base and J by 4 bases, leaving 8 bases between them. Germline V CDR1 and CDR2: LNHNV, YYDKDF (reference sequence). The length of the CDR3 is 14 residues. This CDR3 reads CATSRVQGGNTIYF. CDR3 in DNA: TGTGCCACCAGCAGAGTTCAGGGGGGAAACACCATATATTTT.

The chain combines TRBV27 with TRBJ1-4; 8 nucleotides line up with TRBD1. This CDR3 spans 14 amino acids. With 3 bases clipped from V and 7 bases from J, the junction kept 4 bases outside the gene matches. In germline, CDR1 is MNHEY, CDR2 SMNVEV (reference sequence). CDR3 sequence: CASSLNRGGEKLFF. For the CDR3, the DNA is TGTGCCAGCAGTTTGAACAGGGGGGGTGAAAAACTGTTTTTT.

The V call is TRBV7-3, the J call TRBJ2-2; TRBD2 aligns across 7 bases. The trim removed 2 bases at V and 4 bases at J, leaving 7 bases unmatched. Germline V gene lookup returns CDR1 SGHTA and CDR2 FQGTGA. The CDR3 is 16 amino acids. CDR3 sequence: CASSLEGGRGTGELFF. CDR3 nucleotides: TGTGCCAGCAGCTTAGAAGGCGGGAGAGGCACCGGGGAGCTGTTTTTT.